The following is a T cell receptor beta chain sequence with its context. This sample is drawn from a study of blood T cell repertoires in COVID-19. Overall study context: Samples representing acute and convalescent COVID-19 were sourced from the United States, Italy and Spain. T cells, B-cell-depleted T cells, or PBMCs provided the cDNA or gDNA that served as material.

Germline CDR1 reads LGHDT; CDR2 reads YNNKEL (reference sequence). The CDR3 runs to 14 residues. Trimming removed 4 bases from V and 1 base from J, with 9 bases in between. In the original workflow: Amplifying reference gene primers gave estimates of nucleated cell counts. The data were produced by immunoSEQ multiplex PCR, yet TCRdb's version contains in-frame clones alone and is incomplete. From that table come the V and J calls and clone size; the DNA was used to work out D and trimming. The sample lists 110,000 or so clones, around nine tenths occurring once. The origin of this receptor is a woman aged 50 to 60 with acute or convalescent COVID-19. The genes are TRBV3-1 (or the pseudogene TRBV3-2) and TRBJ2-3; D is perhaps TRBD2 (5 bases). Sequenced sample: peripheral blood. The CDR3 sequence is CASSPPGGTDTQYF. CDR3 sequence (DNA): TGTGCCAGCAGCCCCCCCGGGGGCACAGATACGCAGTATTTT.